This T cell receptor beta chain was captured in a study of CD8+ T cells in alopecia areata (dated by TCRdb to between 2018 and 2020). Study-wide context: Treated patients were enrolled in an open-label pilot trial of oral tofacitinib at 5 to 10 mg twice daily for moderate-to-severe alopecia areata. Tofacitinib was given for 6 to 18 months, followed by 6 months of follow-up off drug to assess delayed response and recurrence. The study used high-throughput TCRbeta sequencing to examine T cell clonal expansion in alopecia areata, in both the C3H/HeJ mouse model and human patients. On the human side, TCRbeta sequencing was run on scalp tissue and on sorted CD4+ and CD8+ peripheral blood T cells from healthy controls and from alopecia areata patients with either patchy or totalis/universalis disease. Tofacitinib-treated patients had biopsies at baseline and at 4 and 24 weeks of treatment, with a later scalp biopsy in several patients. Scalp clonality was compared among normal scalp (n=4), patchy alopecia areata scalp (n=8), and alopecia totalis/universalis scalp (n=8). RNA was extracted with the PAXgene miRNA kit for fixed scalp, the miRNeasy kit for PBMCs, and the RNeasy kit for mouse skin. immunoSEQ multiplex PCR using 35 Vbeta forward primers and 13 Jbeta reverse primers was used to amplify TCRbeta CDR3 regions. Overall results and qualifications from the work: Compared with normal scalp, lesional scalp had higher clonality and more expanded CD8+ clones, particularly in alopecia totalis/universalis, a pattern that suggests antigenic drive. TCR sequences shared between patients were less clear than in mice, possibly partly because of HLA diversity in the patient population. Unlike mouse skin, which is dominated by gammadelta T cells, normal human skin has resident alphabeta T cells that are also sequenced, and this complicates analysis of the scalp TCR repertoire.

CDR1 SGHTA and CDR2 FQGNSA are derived from the germline V gene. V ends up 5 bases short and J 1 base short, with an unmatched junction base count of 1. The CDR3 measures 15 amino acids from cysteine to phenylalanine. Only the CDR3 part of the read is kept: 45 bases, read in frame from the first base. From alopecia areata patients, peripheral blood was collected along with lesional scalp punch biopsies. PBMCs were isolated by density centrifugation and stained for CD3, CD4 and CD8, and CD4+ and CD8+ T cells were sorted on a FACSAria. This clone was observed a few times. It has no known antigen specificity. Within one base of it there is no much larger clone, and no base qualities were kept. Library construction relied on the immunoSEQ multiplex PCR assay. RNA was extracted from all samples and reverse transcribed into cDNA as template for TCR sequencing. First-strand cDNA was synthesized with SuperScript III using a 2:1 mix of oligo-dT and random hexamers. A synthetic immune receptor repertoire was used to gauge amplification bias, and whatever bias remained was removed computationally. For the original study's pipeline: Raw reads were preprocessed to remove errors, and CDR3 was defined by IMGT conventions from the conserved cysteine to phenylalanine. Clonality was calculated as 1 minus Shannon entropy normalized by log2 of the number of productive unique TCRs. Scalp TCRbeta sequences were cross-referenced with sorted blood CD4 and CD8 repertoires so that the CD4 or CD8 identity of scalp clones could be inferred. TCRdb provides this immuneACCESS table in a form limited to in-frame rearrangements. Some clones are lacking; in checked studies, under half of them reflect an unresolved V gene, and why the rest are absent is not known. The D gene and trimming were derived from the DNA, and the V and J assignments and clone size from that table. A total of 110,000 or so clones appear in this sample, around two fifths of them only once. The ten largest clones take up 3% to 3.5% of the sample.

This receptor chain uses TRBV7-2 and TRBJ2-2; the junction holds 10 bases that match TRBD2. The origin of this receptor is a human donor with alopecia areata. Specimen: CD4+ T cells sorted from blood. The CDR3 in this case is CASSPSGGNTGELFF. The base sequence is TGTGCCAGCAGCCCTAGCGGGGGGAACACCGGGGAGCTGTTTTTT.